This TCR beta chain was identified in a study of T cell clonotyping in hematopoietic cell transplantation. Documented time point: recipient sample about 28 days before transplant, after cytoreduction. The data were produced by immunoSEQ multiplex PCR, yet TCRdb's version contains in-frame clones alone and is incomplete. In the table there are over 25,000 clones, 84% of which are singletons. This clone is a singleton in its sample. The CDR3 loop spans 15 amino acids. Germline CDR1 reads MNHEY; CDR2 reads SMNVEV (reference sequence). The V gene lost 2 bases and the J gene lost 0 bases, with 8 bases spanning the gap.

The origin of this receptor is a woman aged 55 to 70 with acute myeloid leukemia. Some clones in this sample may be carry-over from other donors' samples. The chain has TRBV27 and TRBJ2-1, with D perhaps matching TRBD2 (6 bases). The material was peripheral blood mononuclear cells, obtained before stem cell transplant. Here the CDR3 reads CASSLTGSSYNEQFF. The CDR3 DNA is TGTGCCAGCAGTTTAACCGGGAGCTCCTACAATGAGCAGTTCTTC.